Reported below is one T cell receptor (beta chain). The antigen is unknown. This specimen comes from a study of neoadjuvant anti-PD-1 for oral cavity cancer. About the study: Patients without progression received a fourth nivolumab dose around day 43, then surgical resection on days 50-56. Whole-study results and caveats: Pretreatment Treg/Th17 ratio correlated inversely with post-treatment tumor clonality. Expansion of preexisting intratumoral clones was suggested to aid response.

Germline-derived CDR1 and CDR2 are MNHEY and SVGAGI. The CDR3 consists of 13 residues. V gave up 8 bases and J gave up 6 bases, with 14 bases separating them. Most tumor samples had 4 to 5 ug input DNA in two replicates. Here immunoSEQ multiplex PCR was the method, and the copy in TCRdb shows in-frame clones only, minus some. The table lists approximately 8,000 clones, around 49% of them singletons, with about 10% in the top ten. This sequence originates from a person aged 40 to 85 with oral cavity squamous cell carcinoma. This specimen consisted of tumor tissue, obtained before nivolumab (anti-PD-1) treatment. This rearrangement joins TRBV6-5 to TRBJ2-4; possibly TRBD1 for D (6 bases). This CDR3 reads CASGRDIRNIQYF. The CDR3, as DNA: TGTGCCAGCGGCCGGGACATAAGAAACATTCAGTACTTC.